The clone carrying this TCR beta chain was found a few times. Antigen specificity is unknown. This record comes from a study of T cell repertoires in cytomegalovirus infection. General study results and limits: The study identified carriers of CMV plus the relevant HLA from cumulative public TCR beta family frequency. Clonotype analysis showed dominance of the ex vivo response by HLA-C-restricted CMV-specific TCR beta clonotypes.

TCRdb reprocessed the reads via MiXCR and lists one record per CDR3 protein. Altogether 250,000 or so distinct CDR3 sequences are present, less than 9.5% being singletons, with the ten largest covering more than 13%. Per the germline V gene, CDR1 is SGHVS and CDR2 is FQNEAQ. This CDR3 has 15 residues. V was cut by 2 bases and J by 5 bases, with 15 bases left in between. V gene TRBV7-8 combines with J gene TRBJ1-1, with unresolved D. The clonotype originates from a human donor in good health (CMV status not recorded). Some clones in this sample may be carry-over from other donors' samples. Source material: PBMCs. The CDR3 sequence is CASSLRGGVGTEAFF. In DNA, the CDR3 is TGTGCCAGCAGCTTACGGGGTGGAGTGGGGACTGAAGCTTTCTTT.